What follows is one TCR beta chain and its context. This clone was counted a few times. What antigen it recognizes has not been identified. Per-base quality was not reported, and no clone a single base away is much larger than it. After roughly 11 days of culture, CD4+ T cells were isolated with the EasySep CD4+ T cell isolation kit. Each participant received two doses of an mRNA SARS-CoV-2 vaccine, either BNT162b2 or mRNA-1273. Negative nucleocapsid antibody results before and after vaccination confirmed that the healthy vaccine recipients had no prior SARS-CoV-2 infection. On days 3 and 7, half of the culture medium was replaced with fresh IL-2-containing medium. Unless noted otherwise, every peptide stimulation condition was cultured in triplicate wells. PBMC were separated from whole blood using Ficoll-Paque Plus gradient centrifugation and were then either cryopreserved at -140C or used fresh. The QIAamp micro DNA kit was used to extract genomic DNA from the cultured CD4+ T cells.

From cysteine to phenylalanine, the CDR3 is 13 amino acids long. The read is trimmed to its CDR3 DNA, 39 bases read in frame from base 1. Looking up the germline V gene yields CDR1 SGHDN and CDR2 FVKESK. Deletion took 1 base off V and 2 bases off J, with a span of 5 bases between the germline ends. This sample is drawn from a study of vaccination effects on CD4 cells after COVID-19 (dated 2022 in TCRdb). Notes on the research overall: To identify antigen-specific CD4+ T cell clonotypes by their expansion, the ViraFEST assay first stimulated PBMC with viral peptide pools and then applied TCR sequencing. Altogether, around 9 COVID-19 convalescent patients and a handful of SARS-CoV-2-naive healthy vaccine recipients made up the full study. In both COVID-19 convalescent patients and infection-naive vaccine recipients, the study compared SARS-CoV-2 spike-specific CD4+ TCR repertoires from before mRNA vaccination with those from after it. About 2.2 million PBMC per well were cultured in IMDM with around 5.3% human AB serum, 7.5 to 10 IU/ml IL-2 and gentamicin, plus 10 ug/ml peptides. The Oncomine TCR Beta short-read assay on an Illumina iSeq 100 was used to sequence cultures from other donors in the study. Across the study, the median time from the second dose to post-vaccine sampling was 72 days (range 14 to 241).

Libraries were made using the immunoSEQ multiplex PCR assay. DNA from the CD4+ T cells that had been cultured and isolated underwent TCR beta CDR3 sequencing. On the study's bioinformatics: Non-productive TCR sequences were removed and reads were trimmed to the CDR3 region, keeping CDR3s of at least 7 amino acids. The MANAFEST web app was used to pick out antigen-specific clonotypes by comparing their expansion in peptide wells with that in reference cultures. To count as positive, a clone had to show expansion at FDR<0.05 compared with the reference and with all other wells, an odds ratio above 5, and a frequency above 0.1% in two replicate wells. A clonotype was defined as cross-reactive if the clonotype was significantly expanded both in SARS-CoV-2 spike wells and in at least one common cold coronavirus spike condition. CDR3 similarity was assessed by Levenshtein distance using the stringdist R package, and unrooted trees were constructed with ape in R 3.6.1. This immuneACCESS table, as held by TCRdb, lists in-frame sequences with V and J called but not all clones. Of the missing ones, under half trace to an unresolved V gene in checked studies; the others have no known cause. V, J and clone size derive from that table, while D and trimming were established from the DNA sequence. Present in this sample are more than 60,000 clones, just under 75% of which were seen just once. About 2.2% of the sample is taken by the ten largest.

Overall study results and their limits: Limitations of the study were the small number of convalescent patients and the absence of early post-infection timepoints. At late post-vaccination timepoints, both infection-induced and vaccine-induced clones showed marked clonal contraction, consistent with waning T cell responses. In healthy vaccine recipients, vaccine-induced clones were almost all SARS-CoV-2 mono-reactive, with only 1 of 255 cross-reactive with common cold coronaviruses.

The chain was built from TRBV14 and TRBJ1-2, with the D segment identity uncertain. The TCR sequence derives from a human donor who received a COVID-19 vaccine. The sequences come from CD4+ T cells from PBMCs cultured without peptide, collected after COVID-19 vaccination. For the CDR3, the sequence is CASSQARNYGYTF. The DNA sequence is as follows: TGTGCCAGCAGCCAAGCCAGAAACTATGGCTACACCTTC.